Listed here are 21 T cell receptor beta chains from one sample, sequenced in a study of T-cell reconstitution after alpha-beta-depleted transplantation in children (dated by TCRdb to about 2016). In light of the paper, this sample's treatment or condition label describes: allogeneic hematopoietic cell transplantation with graft depleted of TCRalphabeta T cells and CD19 B cells. The library came from PCR. The instrument given in TCRdb is Illumina HiSeq 2500. TCR library preparation used molecular barcoding, with unique molecular identifiers applied to normalize quantification of the TCRbeta repertoire. Through fastp at Q25 and MiXCR, TCRdb rebuilt clones from the public reads, retaining in-frame beta chains. When rows share a CDR3 protein, they turn into one entry using the most common DNA and genes. The sample records around 300,000 distinct CDR3 sequences, around a tenth of which are singletons. The ten biggest clones cover 20% to 30% of the sample.

The sample here was peripheral blood, taken 180 days after TCRalphabeta/CD19-depleted stem cell transplant. These receptors were taken from a male patient aged 2 to 10 who had a stem cell transplant for chronic granulomatous disease, so the T cells may come from the graft donor.

This clonotype was recorded at least ten times. The chain links TRBV3-1 to TRBJ2-7; 7 positions agree with TRBD2. Trimming cost V 4 bases and J 7 bases; bases outside gene matches: 13. From germline, CDR1 is LGHDT and CDR2 YNNKEL (reference sequence). The CDR3 has 15 residues. The CDR3 loop is CASSLDPAGVGEQYF. As DNA, the CDR3 is TGTGCCAGCAGCCTAGATCCCGCGGGAGTGGGGGAGCAGTACTTC.

Worth noting for this clonotype: This may come from a read error, since a much larger clone is one base off. V gene TRBV29-1 combines with J gene TRBJ2-3; D gene ambiguous. CDR3 length: 12 amino acids. Per the germline V gene, CDR1 is SQVTM and CDR2 is ANQGSEA. As DNA, the CDR3 is TGCAGCGCCCTAAAAGACACAGATACGCAGAATTTT. This translates into CSALKDTDTQNF.

This clonotype occurred many times. This chain links TRBV7-2 with TRBJ2-5, with TRBD2 as a possible D gene (6 bases). The ends were cut back, 5 bases at V and 5 bases at J, with 18 bases in the middle. The CDR3 runs 15 residues. In germline, CDR1 is SGHTA, CDR2 FQGNSA. The CDR3 protein is CASSTPTGSGETQYF. CDR3 nucleotides: TGTGCCAGCAGCACGCCGACCGGGAGCGGTGAGACCCAGTACTTC.

The rearrangement uses TRBV28 and TRBJ2-1; TRBD2 matches 9 bases. The CDR3 is made up of 16 amino acids. V shed 7 bases and J 5 bases; nucleotides not matched to a gene: 12. Germline CDR1 MDHEN, CDR2 SYDVKM. The CDR3 nucleotides are TGTGCCAGCACCTCGGGACTAGCCTTTAATGACAATGAGCAGTTCTTC. Protein sequence: CASTSGLAFNDNEQFF.

At least ten counts were recorded for this clonotype. V and J are TRBV10-1 and TRBJ2-3; 13 bases map to TRBD2. Trimming removed 0 bases from V and 3 bases from J; junction bases left unmatched: 6. The CDR3 is 18 residues long. Germline V CDR1 and CDR2: WNHNN, SYGVQD (reference sequence). Written as DNA, the CDR3 is TGCGCCAGCAGTGAGTCGAAGATGGGACTAGCGGGAACAGATACGCAGTATTTT. Encoded protein: CASSESKMGLAGTDTQYF.

In this sample, this clonotype turned up many times. The chain recombines TRBV6-1 with TRBJ2-3, with 10 bases identical to TRBD1. V trimming: 7 bases; J trimming: 4 bases; junction bases outside the gene matches: 8. The CDR3 is 15 residues long. Germline V gene lookup returns CDR1 MNHNS and CDR2 SASEGT. CDR3: CASTPRDRGSDTQYF. The DNA of the CDR3 is TGTGCCAGCACCCCCCGGGACAGGGGTTCAGATACGCAGTATTTT.

In its sample, this clonotype was seen many times. V gene TRBV24-1 combines with J gene TRBJ2-5; D is unclear. Deletions cut 6 bases from V and 1 base from J, with 11 bases between. Germline CDR1 reads KGHDR; CDR2 reads SFDVKD. This CDR3 comprises 14 residues. DNA for the CDR3: TGTGCCACCAGTTCGGGTTGGCCCCAAGAGACCCAGTACTTC. Translation: CATSSGWPQETQYF.

This clonotype was observed a single time. This clone may be a read error of a much larger clone one base away. This chain connects TRBV6-1 to TRBJ2-1; TRBD2 matches at 10 bases. The germline V gene encodes CDR1 MNHNS and CDR2 SASEGT. The CDR3 contains 16 residues. The ends lost 4 bases at V and 2 bases at J; junction bases unmatched: 5. The DNA for the CDR3 is TGTGCCAGCAGTGCCCAACTAGCGGGACCCTACAATGAGCAGTTCTTC. Protein: CASSAQLAGPYNEQFF.

This clonotype was observed a few times. This CDR3 is CASSKAPQRGPGNTGELFF. CDR3 nucleotide sequence: TGTGCCAGCAGCAAAGCGCCACAAAGGGGGCCGGGGAACACCGGGGAGCTGTTTTTT. The gene calls are TRBV21-1 and TRBJ2-2; TRBD1 is the table's D call and was not checked against the DNA. TRBV21-1 represents a pseudogene. This CDR3 region has 19 residues.

This clonotype was observed at least ten times. The CDR3 nucleotides are TGCGCCAGCAGCTTGGGGGGACTCGACCCCTACGAGCAGTACTTC. It translates to CASSLGGLDPYEQYF. The rearrangement links TRBV5-1 to TRBJ2-7, with D perhaps matching TRBD2 (6 bases). This CDR3 region has 15 residues. CDR1 and CDR2 (germline): SGHRS, YFSETQ. Trimming removed 0 bases from V and 2 bases from J, with 12 bases in between.

Ten or more counts support this clonotype. V usage is TRBV5-6 and J usage is TRBJ2-5, with 8 bases that match TRBD2. The germline CDR1 and CDR2 sequences are SGHDT and YYEEEE. The CDR3 runs to 16 residues. The V segment lost 0 bases and the J segment 4 bases; nucleotides outside the gene matches: 8. CDR3 loop: CASSLAFGGGRETQYF. The CDR3, as DNA: TGTGCCAGCAGCTTGGCCTTCGGGGGGGGTAGAGAGACCCAGTACTTC.

Many counts were recorded for this clonotype. V usage is TRBV7-6 and J usage is TRBJ2-7; 9 bases line up with TRBD1. CDR3 length: 15 residues. V dropped 3 bases and J dropped 1; count of bases not matched to a gene: 4. CDR1 is SGHVS and CDR2 is FNYEAQ in the germline V gene. CDR3 region: CASSLAGQGSYEQYF. The DNA for the CDR3 is TGTGCCAGCAGCTTGGCAGGACAGGGGTCCTACGAGCAGTACTTC.

This clonotype was seen repeatedly, ten times or more. This sequence joins TRBV12-3 or TRBV12-4 and TRBJ2-7; TRBD2 aligns across 14 bases. V dropped 5 bases and J dropped 9; count of bases not matched to a gene: 3. The CDR3 runs to 13 residues. The DNA for the CDR3 is TGTGCCAGCAGTCTAGGACTAGCGGGAGGGCAGTACTTC. Translated: CASSLGLAGGQYF.

Concerning this clonotype itself: A single base separates this from a much larger clone, so it may be a read error. Lacking the conserved final phenylalanine or tryptophan, this CDR3 likely reflects a read error. The gene calls are TRBV20-1 and TRBJ2-7; D might be TRBD2 (5 bases). Germline V gene lookup returns CDR1 DFQATT and CDR2 SNEGSKA (reference sequence). V was cut by 5 bases and J by 7 bases, with 18 bases left in between. CDR3 length: 13 residues. CDR3 DNA: TGCAGTGCTGGGTTACTAGATTGGCGGGAGCAGTACCTC. This codes for CSAGLLDWREQYL.

This clonotype was seen at least ten times. This chain joins TRBV4-3 and TRBJ2-7, with 8 nucleotides matching TRBD2. The CDR3 is 14 amino acids. The germline gives CDR1 LGHNA, CDR2 YSLEER. V dropped 5 bases and J dropped 4; count of bases not matched to a gene: 7. Here the CDR3 reads CASSVLRGGYEQYF. CDR3 coding DNA: TGCGCCAGCAGCGTCTTACGGGGGGGATACGAGCAGTACTTC.

This clonotype was seen many times. The CDR3 region has the DNA TGTGCCACCAGCAGAGAGAGCGGGAGGGGCGAGCAGTACTTC. Translation gives CATSRESGRGEQYF. The chain recombines TRBV15 with TRBJ2-7; the match to TRBD2 covers 10 bases. From germline, CDR1 is LNHNV and CDR2 YYDKDF (reference sequence). The CDR3 contains 14 residues. The ends lost 0 bases at V and 6 bases at J; junction bases unmatched: 2.

On this clonotype: A much larger clone lies one base from this, so it may be a read error. The chain employs TRBV14 and TRBJ2-2; 15 nucleotides agree with TRBD2. The CDR3 has 19 amino acids. Germline CDR1 and CDR2: SGHDN and FVKESK. CDR3 bases: TGTGCCAGCAGCCAAATGGGGACTAGCGGGAGGAGGTTCACCGGGAAGCTGTTTTTT. This encodes CASSQMGTSGRRFTGKLFF. Combining the CDR3 with reference TRBV14 and TRBJ2-2 gives the whole variable domain EAGVTQFPSHSVIEKGQTVTLRCDPISGHDNLYWYRRVMGKEIKFLLHFVKESKQDESGMPNNRFLAERTGGTYSTLKVQPAELEDSGVYFCASSQMGTSGRRFTGKLFFGEGSRLTVL.

This rearrangement joins TRBV3-1 to TRBJ2-5; 7 bases align to TRBD1. The germline CDR1 and CDR2 sequences are LGHDT and YNNKEL (reference sequence). J gave up 1 base and V 2 bases, and 13 bases lay outside the gene matches. This CDR3 comprises 18 residues. The DNA for the CDR3 is TGTGCCAGCAGCCAAACAGGGGCGAGTTTTCATGCCCAAGAGACCCAGTACTTC. Translated, it gives CASSQTGASFHAQETQYF.

This clonotype was seen repeatedly, ten times or more. The rearrangement joins TRBV9 to TRBJ2-1; TRBD1 might be the D (6 bases). The CDR3 extends over 15 amino acids. CDR1 and CDR2 from the germline V gene are SGDLS and YYNGEE. Between the trimmed V and J ends, which lost 4 bases and 7 bases, there was a span of 18 bases. This CDR3 is CASSPRRGIGNEQFF. CDR3 DNA sequence: TGTGCCAGCAGCCCCCGTAGGGGGATCGGAAATGAGCAGTTCTTC.

This clonotype came up many times. The chain is built from TRBV2 and TRBJ2-7; D not certain. The germline gives CDR1 SNHLY, CDR2 FYNNEI. The length of the CDR3 is 10 residues. Trimming stripped 8 bases from V and 3 bases from J, with 5 bases between. The CDR3 bases are TGTGCCAGCGAAATCTACGAGCAGTACTTC. This codes for CASEIYEQYF.

There are many counts of this clonotype. CDR3 in amino acids: CASIRAPQSEQFF. CDR3 DNA: TGTGCCAGCATACGGGCCCCTCAAAGTGAGCAGTTCTTC. The chain recombines TRBV12-3 or TRBV12-4 with TRBJ2-1; D unresolved. V lost 7 bases, J lost 9 bases, and 16 bases lay in between. This CDR3 region has 13 residues.